Below are 8 T cell receptor beta chains sequenced from a single sample in a study of T cell responses to AZD1222 COVID-19 vaccine. The protocol was immunoSEQ multiplex PCR, while the TCRdb copy is restricted to in-frame clones and leaves out a portion. Of around 120,000 clones listed, just over 85% are singletons. The specimen was peripheral blood, collected on day 0 of AZD1222 vaccination. All receptors come from an adult in good health.

Only a few counts were recorded for this clone. The chain employs TRBV27 and TRBJ1-4; D unclear. The germline CDR1 and CDR2 sequences are MNHEY and SMNVEV (reference sequence). The CDR3 has 14 amino acids. Trimming shortened V by 1 base and J by 5 bases, and 8 bases separated the two germline ends. CDR3 residues: CASSLYGMNEKLFF. CDR3 nucleotide sequence: TGTGCCAGCAGTTTATACGGGATGAATGAAAAACTGTTTTTT.

The chain employs TRBV5-1 and TRBJ1-1; TRBD1 might be the D (6 bases). Germline values: CDR1 SGHRS, CDR2 YFSETQ. CDR3 length: 12 residues. The V end was cut by 2 bases, the J end by 6 bases, with 8 bases between. Written as DNA, the CDR3 is TGCGCCAGCAGCTTACAGGGCTCTGAAGCTTTCTTT. Translated, it gives CASSLQGSEAFF.

The V call is TRBV7-2, the J call TRBJ2-3; D may be TRBD1 or TRBD2 (5 bases each). The V end lost 7 bases, the J end lost 2 bases, and 16 bases lay between the germline ends. There are 15 residues in the CDR3. Germline CDR1 SGHTA, CDR2 FQGNSA. The CDR3 DNA sequence: TGTGCCAGCATCCAAAATTGGGGGACCACAGATACGCAGTATTTT. Its protein product is CASIQNWGTTDTQYF.

This chain uses TRBV27 with TRBJ1-3, with 7 bases aligning to TRBD1. V shed 9 bases, J shed 2 bases, and the junction held 10 bases outside the gene matches. The CDR3 contains 15 residues. Germline CDR1 and CDR2: MNHEY and SMNVEV (reference sequence). The CDR3, as DNA: TGTGCCAGTGGGACCGGCCAGGGGGCTGGAAACACCATATATTTT. Translated, it gives CASGTGQGAGNTIYF.

This clone is a singleton in its sample. The V and J genes are TRBV7-9 and TRBJ1-1; D is unclear. Trimming pared 0 bases from V and 11 bases from J, leaving 7 bases between. The CDR3 contains 11 residues. The germline CDR1 and CDR2 sequences are SEHNR and FQNEAQ (reference sequence). CDR3 nucleotides: TGTGCCAGCAGCTTAGCAAATTGGGCTTTCTTT. Translated: CASSLANWAFF.

This chain links TRBV7-9 with TRBJ1-3; TRBD1 might be the D (5 bases). This CDR3 contains 17 residues. V dropped 2 bases and J dropped 0 bases, with 14 bases sitting between them. CDR1 and CDR2 (germline): SEHNR, FQNEAQ (reference sequence). CDR3 sequence reads: CASSLKGTTVSGNTIYF. CDR3 nucleotide sequence: TGTGCCAGCAGCTTAAAGGGTACGACAGTCTCTGGAAACACCATATATTTT.

The count of this clone is one. This chain connects TRBV6-1 to TRBJ2-2; D is perhaps TRBD2 (5 bases). The V gene's germline CDR1 is MNHNS and CDR2 SASEGT. The V and J ends lost 1 base and 3 bases respectively, with 9 bases between them. This CDR3 region has 15 residues. CDR3 sequence: CASSEEVRDTGELFF. CDR3 coding DNA: TGTGCCAGCAGTGAAGAGGTGAGGGACACCGGGGAGCTGTTTTTT.

The chain combines TRBV7-2 with TRBJ2-7; 12 bases map to TRBD2. There are 14 residues in the CDR3. Trimming at V came to 5 bases and at J to 8 bases, leaving 7 bases not matched to a gene. CDR1 and CDR2 from the germline V gene are SGHTA and FQGNSA. The CDR3 sequence is CASSRTSGIEKQYF. The CDR3 DNA reads as TGTGCCAGCAGCAGGACTAGCGGGATAGAGAAGCAGTACTTC.